The entry that follows covers one TCR beta chain sequence. Germline V lookup: CDR1 MDHEN, CDR2 SYDVKM. The CDR3 is 16 amino acids. Trimming cost V 5 bases and J 7 bases; bases outside gene matches: 9. Primers: 60 Vbeta forward and 13 Jbeta reverse. Method: immunoSEQ multiplex PCR; TCRdb's copy keeps in-frame clones and lacks some. The sample includes around 120,000 clones, roughly 65% of them seen just once. The record originates from a study of cytomegalovirus exposure and HLA in healthy donors. The chain has TRBV28 and TRBJ2-1, with 12 bases fitting TRBD2. The sample was PBMCs. This receptor was obtained from a man aged 40-49 years in good health and CMV-seropositive. The CDR3 reads CASSNPTSGSVNEQFF. The CDR3 nucleotides read TGTGCCAGCAGTAACCCGACTAGCGGGAGCGTGAATGAGCAGTTCTTC.